A selection of T cell receptor beta chains follows, all from one sample in a study of Ad26.COV2.S vaccination and SARS-CoV-2 variants. The protocol was immunoSEQ multiplex PCR, while the TCRdb copy is restricted to in-frame clones and leaves out a portion. The table shows 350,000 to 450,000 clones, with 75% to 90% occurring only once. The sample in question was peripheral blood, obtained in a trial of Ad26.COV2.S vaccine versus placebo. These receptors were collected from a person between 18 and 65 years old who received the Ad26.COV2.S COVID-19 vaccine or a placebo. CDR3s include the opening cysteine and the closing phenylalanine or tryptophan. Each record gives: clone size, D gene, V gene, CDR3 length, J gene, CDR3 DNA, CDR3 protein. A D gene is named only where the DNA matches it firmly. Expanded clones get a size class; other rows say once, few or many, or leave the size out.

NA	TRBD2	TRBV7-3	13	TRBJ2-1	TGTGCCAGCAGCCCAGCCGGGGGGAATGAGCAGTTCTTC	CASSPAGGNEQFF
NA	TRBD1	TRBV7-9	15	TRBJ1-2	TGTGCCAGCAGCGAGGGCCGGGACAGGGTCTATGGCTACACCTTC	CASSEGRDRVYGYTF
NA	TRBD2	TRBV7-3	18	TRBJ2-3	TGTGCCAGCAGCCCAAATGGACTAGCGGGAGGGCATTCAGATACGCAGTATTTT	CASSPNGLAGGHSDTQYF
NA	NA	TRBV9	15	TRBJ2-5	TGTGCCAGCAGCTTCCGACCCGGCCAGGGAGAGACCCAGTACTTC	CASSFRPGQGETQYF
NA	NA	TRBV5-1	14	TRBJ2-3	TGCGCCAGCAACCCTGGGCATAGCACAGATACGCAGTATTTT	CASNPGHSTDTQYF
NA	NA	TRBV2	15	TRBJ1-1	TGTGCCAGCAGTGAATGGAGCGGCACCAACACTGAAGCTTTCTTT	CASSEWSGTNTEAFF
NA	TRBD2	TRBV4-2	18	TRBJ2-7	TGTGCCAGCAGCCAAGAGGGGACTAGCGGCTTTAGCTCCTACGAGCAGTACTTC	CASSQEGTSGFSSYEQYF
once	TRBD1	TRBV27	20	TRBJ2-3	TGTGCCAGCAGTTCCGAAAAGTGGGGGACAGGGGGCCCTAGCACAGATACGCAGTATTTT	CASSSEKWGTGGPSTDTQYF
NA	NA	TRBV7-8	17	TRBJ2-6	TGTGCCAGCAGCTTGACATCGCGCGTCTCTGGGGCCAACGTCCTGACTTTC	CASSLTSRVSGANVLTF
few	TRBD2	TRBV11-1	15	TRBJ2-1	TGTGCCAGCAGCCAACTAGCGGGAGAGTACAATGAGCAGTTCTTC	CASSQLAGEYNEQFF
NA	NA	TRBV5-1	12	TRBJ2-1	TGCGCCAGCGGCAGGAGGGACAATGAGCAGTTCTTC	CASGRRDNEQFF
NA	TRBD1	TRBV20-1	11	TRBJ1-1	TGCAGTGCCAACCGGGACAGGGAAGCTTTCTTT	CSANRDREAFF
NA	TRBD2	TRBV3-1/TRBV3-2	16	TRBJ2-5	TGTGCCAGCAGCCATGCCACTAGCGGGAGACCTGAGACCCAGTACTTC	CASSHATSGRPETQYF
NA	NA	TRBV7-6	15	TRBJ2-5	TGTGCCAGCAGTCGAAATACAGGGCTACAAGAGACCCAGTACTTC	CASSRNTGLQETQYF
once	NA	TRBV27	24	TRBJ2-4	TGTGCCAGCAGTTTATCAGCCCCGGACAGGGTCACACATCAGCGGGAGAAAAGAGGGAACATTCAGTACTTC	CASSLSAPDRVTHQREKRGNIQYF
NA	TRBD2	TRBV6-2/TRBV6-3	15	TRBJ2-7	TGTGCCAGCAGTTACTGGGGGGGAGTAACCTACGAGCAGTACTTC	CASSYWGGVTYEQYF
few	TRBD1	TRBV28	13	TRBJ1-5	TGTGCCAGCAGTTCAGGGGGAAATCAGCCCCAGCATTTT	CASSSGGNQPQHF
NA	NA	TRBV19	12	TRBJ1-2	TGTGCCAGCCAGGGACCCGCCTATGGCTACACCTTC	CASQGPAYGYTF
once	NA	TRBV7-2	15	TRBJ2-1	TGTGCCAGCAGCTCTACGATTCGGGCCAAGGGTGAGCAGTTCTTC	CASSSTIRAKGEQFF
once	TRBD2	TRBV5-1	19	TRBJ2-2	TGCGCCAGCAGCTTGGTGGGAGCGGCTAGCGGGAGGGCCGACGGGGAGCTGTTTTTT	CASSLVGAASGRADGELFF
NA	NA	TRBV6-5	14	TRBJ2-2	TGTGCCAGCATGGGGCGGGAACGGTCCGGGGAGCTGTTTTTT	CASMGRERSGELFF
NA	TRBD2	TRBV4-1	17	TRBJ2-1	TGCGCCAGCAGCCGGATCAAGACGGTAGTCGGGGGGAATGAGCAGTTCTTC	CASSRIKTVVGGNEQFF
NA	NA	TRBV11-2	14	TRBJ1-2	TGTGCCAGCAGCTTAGTCGGGGGTCCCTATGGCTACACCTTC	CASSLVGGPYGYTF
NA	NA	TRBV6-2/TRBV6-3	14	TRBJ1-3	TGTGCCAGCAGTAGAGTGCGCTCTGGAAACACCATATATTTT	CASSRVRSGNTIYF
NA	NA	TRBV28	16	TRBJ2-1	TGTGCCAGCAGTCCCACCCGGGGAGTTTTCTACAATGAGCAGTTCTTC	CASSPTRGVFYNEQFF
NA	NA	TRBV6-6	13	TRBJ1-2	TGTGCCACTACCCCTGGAACAAGCGTCGGCTACACCTTC	CATTPGTSVGYTF